This is a list of T cell receptor beta chains from one sample in a study of early stage breast cancer tumors. Sequenced by immunoSEQ multiplex PCR; TCRdb stores in-frame clones only, minus some. This sample yields 50,000 to 65,000 clones, of which 65% to 80% are seen a single time; roughly 3.5% belongs to the top ten. Sequencing was performed on blood. The receptors come from a person younger than 45 with breast cancer. CDR3s include the opening cysteine and the closing phenylalanine or tryptophan.

TRBV11-1 | CASSLALNYGYTF
TRBV5-1 | CASTLAPTSGTDEQYF
TRBV6-5 | CASRRGPTNEKLFF
TRBV7-6 | CASSFSQGAGREKLFF
TRBV9 | CASSVATGQEKLFF
TRBV10-3 | CASAADLNTEAFF
TRBV5-4 | CASSTGSVYNEQFF
TRBV29-1 | CSAEGRDSYGYTF
TRBV11-2 | CASSLDVQALYEQYF
TRBV15 | CATSRGVGGRANNEQFF
TRBV4-1 | CASSQRDGDLPEEQYF
TRBV5-3 | CARSPGTEEDTQYF
TRBV7-2 | CARKTSACRETQYF
TRBV5-6 | CASSRDRSNYGYTF
TRBV15 | CATSRGGGSGNTIYF
TRBV11-2 | CASSLERNTEAFF
TRBV6-5 | CASSYGQGAYEQYF
TRBV7-2 | CASSPVGANVLTF
TRBV4-3 | CASSQAPGARETQYF
TRBV19 | CASSSWTGVVAPYEQYF
TRBV5-1 | CASSLASSGSGPLNEQFF
TRBV27 | CASKKTWGVADYEQYF
TRBV7-2 | CASSLDSYYEQYF
TRBV19 | CASSPGRGQTSMNTEAFF
TRBV2 | CASSVSGYNEQFF
TRBV29-1 | CSVAFGNTIYF
TRBV7-7 | CASSLALSTDTQYF
TRBV9 | CASSVQGATNEKLFF
TRBV18 | CASSPLEGGNTIYF
TRBV18 | CASSLDRGFQETQYF
TRBV13 | CASSLSRVSGANVLTF
TRBV5-4 | CASRAPGQSYGYTF
TRBV7-9 | CASSYWSSGKVGGELFF
TRBV7-2 | CASSSVDFSQGGNEQYF
TRBV7-9 | CASSQYKSSYNEQFF
TRBV10-2 | CASSKGGLAGFTGELFF
TRBV25-1 | CASSEFGRAEAFF
TRBV7-7 | CASSAWTSGRGEETQYF
TRBV5-4 | CASSGGGLPYEQYF
TRBV19 | CASGTGHSADTQYF
TRBV4-2 | CASSQDGDSYGYTF
TRBV6-5 | CASSYRVEEKLFF
TRBV4-2 | CASSQEGGREAFF
TRBV18 | CASSPQQTQYF
TRBV11-2 | CASSLLAGGRHNEQFF
TRBV28 | CASSPPTGRPYEQYF
TRBV6-1 | CASRQAPVEGYTF
TRBV27 | CASSLSGTSIWGNQPQHF
TRBV10-3 | CAISDFFGRNYGYTF
TRBV5-1 | CASSFGEPYNEQFF
TRBV5-1 | CASSLDGSNQPQHF
TRBV6-4 | CASSDSASTSADTQYF
TRBV18 | CASSPPRGGRAYSYEQYF
TRBV7-8 | CASSRTSGAPRTYEQYF
TRBV7-2 | CASSPILGGSLEQYF
TRBV4-2 | CASSHTSGSAYEQYF
TRBV28 | CASRGQGSYEQYF
TRBV5-4 | CASSLRTGLGTDTQYF